The sequence of this T cell receptor beta chain was determined in a study of tumor-infiltrating lymphocytes in primary liver carcinoma. Study findings and constraints: Tumor top-250-clone fractions significantly exceeded those of blood (p = 0.039). No more than about 8-24% of top clones could be seen in all five tumor regions.

The CDR3 has 12 amino acids. Germline loops: CDR1 SGHRS, CDR2 YFSETQ. The V end was cut by 6 bases, the J end by 5 bases, with 11 bases between. Co-extraction yielded RNA and DNA from around 20-30 mg of unsorted bulk tissue. Reverse transcription of 500 ng total RNA with a constant-region primer produced TCR beta cDNA. TCR beta libraries came from three nested multiplex PCR rounds using slightly modified ARM-PCR. TRBV1-TRBV30 forward and Cbeta reverse primers drove the first two approximately 10-cycle rounds. TCRdb re-called the multiplex PCR reads with MiXCR, one entry per CDR3 protein. The sample shows 100,000 to 150,000 distinct CDR3 sequences, 60% to 70% of them seen only once. Concerning this clonotype itself: Antigen unknown.

The sequenced sample was liver tumor tissue from sampling region 1. Regarding subset: tumor region T1, superior pole. This clonotype was obtained from a woman aged 60 to 75 with primary liver carcinoma and hepatitis B virus infection. J is TRBJ2-5 and V is TRBV5-1; D perhaps matches TRBD2 (7 bases). CDR3 protein: CASTGGGETQYF. In DNA form, the CDR3 reads TGCGCCAGCACGGGGGGCGGGGAGACCCAGTACTTC.